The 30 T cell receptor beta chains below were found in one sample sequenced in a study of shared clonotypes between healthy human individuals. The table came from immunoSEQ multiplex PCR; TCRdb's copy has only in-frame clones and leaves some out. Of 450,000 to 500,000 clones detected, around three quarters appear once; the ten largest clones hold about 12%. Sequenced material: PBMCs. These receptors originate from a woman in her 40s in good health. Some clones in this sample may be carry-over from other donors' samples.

CDR3 sequence reads: CASSPTSGEQYF. The CDR3 nucleotides read TGTGCCAGCAGCCCGACTAGCGGCGAGCAGTACTTC. The rearrangement links TRBV4-2 to TRBJ2-7; 9 bases are a match to TRBD2. The CDR3 runs 12 residues. V lost 4 bases to trimming and J lost 6 bases; unmatched junction nucleotides: 1. Germline V CDR1 and CDR2: LGHNA, YNFKEQ.

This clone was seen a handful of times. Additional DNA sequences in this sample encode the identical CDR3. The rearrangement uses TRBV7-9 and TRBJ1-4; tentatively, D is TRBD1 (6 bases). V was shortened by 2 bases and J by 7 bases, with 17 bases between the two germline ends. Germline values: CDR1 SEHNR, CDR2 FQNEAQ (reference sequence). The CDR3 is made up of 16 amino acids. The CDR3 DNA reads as TGTGCCAGCAGCTTAAGTTCGGGTCAAGGGGGTGAAAAACTGTTTTTT. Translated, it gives CASSLSSGQGGEKLFF.

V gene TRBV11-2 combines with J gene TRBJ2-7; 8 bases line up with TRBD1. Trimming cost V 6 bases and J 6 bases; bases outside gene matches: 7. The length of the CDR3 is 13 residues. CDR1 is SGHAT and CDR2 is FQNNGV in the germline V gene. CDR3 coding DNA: TGTGCCAGCAGGCGCTCAGGGGGCAGCGAGCAGTACTTC. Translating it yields CASRRSGGSEQYF.

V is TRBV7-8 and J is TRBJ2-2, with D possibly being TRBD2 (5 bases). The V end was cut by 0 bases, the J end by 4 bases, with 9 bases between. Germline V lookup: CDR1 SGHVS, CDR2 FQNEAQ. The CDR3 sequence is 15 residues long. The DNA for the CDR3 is TGTGCCAGCAGCTTAGCGAGGGCGGGCACCGGGGAGCTGTTTTTT. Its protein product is CASSLARAGTGELFF.

Here the CDR3 DNA reads TGTGCCAGCAGCTACGGCGGAGCAAACAATGAGCAGTTCTTC. Protein product: CASSYGGANNEQFF. The chain combines TRBV11-3 with TRBJ2-1, with D unclear. CDR3 length: 14 residues. V shed 4 bases and J shed 5 bases, with 12 bases lying between them. In germline, CDR1 is SGHNT, CDR2 YENEEA.

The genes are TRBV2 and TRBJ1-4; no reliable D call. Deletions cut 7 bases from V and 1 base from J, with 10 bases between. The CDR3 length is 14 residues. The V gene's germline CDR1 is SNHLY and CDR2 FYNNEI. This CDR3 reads CASNRHLTNEKLFF. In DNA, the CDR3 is TGTGCCAGCAATCGACACTTAACTAATGAAAAACTGTTTTTT.

The CDR3: CASSPQGAIGANVLTF. The CDR3 bases are TGTGCCAGTAGTCCACAGGGGGCAATTGGGGCCAACGTCCTGACTTTC. V is TRBV19 and J is TRBJ2-6, with 9 positions matching TRBD1. With 5 bases clipped from V and 3 bases from J, the junction kept 5 bases outside the gene matches. CDR1 is LNHDA, CDR2 SQIVND, per germline (reference sequence). The CDR3 consists of 16 residues.

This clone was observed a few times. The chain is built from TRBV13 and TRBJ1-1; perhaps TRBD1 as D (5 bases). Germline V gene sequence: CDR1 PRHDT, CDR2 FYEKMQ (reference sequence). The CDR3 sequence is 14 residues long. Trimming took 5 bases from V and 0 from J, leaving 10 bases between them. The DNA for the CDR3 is TGTGCCAGCAGCGTTGGACACTTGAACACTGAAGCTTTCTTT. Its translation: CASSVGHLNTEAFF.

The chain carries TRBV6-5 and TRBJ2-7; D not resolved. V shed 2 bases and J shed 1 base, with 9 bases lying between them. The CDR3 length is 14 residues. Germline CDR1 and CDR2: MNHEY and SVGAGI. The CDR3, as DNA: TGTGCCAGCAGTTACGGCGCTCTTTCCTACGAGCAGTACTTC. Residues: CASSYGALSYEQYF.

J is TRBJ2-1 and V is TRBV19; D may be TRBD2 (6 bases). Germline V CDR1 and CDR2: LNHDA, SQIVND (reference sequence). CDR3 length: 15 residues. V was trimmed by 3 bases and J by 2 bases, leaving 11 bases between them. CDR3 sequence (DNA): TGTGCCAGTAGTATCTGGGAGGTACCCTACAATGAGCAGTTCTTC. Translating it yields CASSIWEVPYNEQFF. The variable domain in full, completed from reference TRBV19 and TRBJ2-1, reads DGGITQSPKYLFRKEGQNVTLSCEQNLNHDAMYWYRQDPGQGLRLIYYSQIVNDFQKGDIAEGYSVSREKKESFPLTVTSAQKNPTAFYLCASSIWEVPYNEQFFGPGTRLTVL.

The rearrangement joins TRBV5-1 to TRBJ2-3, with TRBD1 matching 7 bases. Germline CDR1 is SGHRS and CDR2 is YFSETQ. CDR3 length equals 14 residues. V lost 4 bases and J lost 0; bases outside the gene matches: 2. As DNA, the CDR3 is TGCGCCAGCAGCCCGGACAGGAGCACAGATACGCAGTATTTT. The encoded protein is CASSPDRSTDTQYF.

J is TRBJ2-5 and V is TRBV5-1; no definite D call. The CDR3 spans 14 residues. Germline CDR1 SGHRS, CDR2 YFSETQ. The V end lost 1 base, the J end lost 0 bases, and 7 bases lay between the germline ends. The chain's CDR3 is CASSLLGNQETQYF. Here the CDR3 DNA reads TGCGCCAGCAGCTTGTTGGGGAACCAAGAGACCCAGTACTTC.

CDR3 in amino acids: CASPPPGARDTEAFF. The CDR3, as DNA: TGTGCCAGCCCGCCCCCAGGGGCGCGGGACACTGAAGCTTTCTTT. The chain employs TRBV28 and TRBJ1-1; tentative D call: TRBD1 (6 bases). Trimming took off 8 bases at V and 3 bases at J, with 19 bases between the two ends. Germline V gene sequence: CDR1 MDHEN, CDR2 SYDVKM. The CDR3 spans 15 residues.

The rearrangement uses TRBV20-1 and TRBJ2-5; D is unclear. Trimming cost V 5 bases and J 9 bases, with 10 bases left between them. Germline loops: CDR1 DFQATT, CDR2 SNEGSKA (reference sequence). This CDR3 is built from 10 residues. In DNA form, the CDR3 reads TGCAGTGCTCCCGAGGTGGCCCAGTACTTC. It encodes CSAPEVAQYF.

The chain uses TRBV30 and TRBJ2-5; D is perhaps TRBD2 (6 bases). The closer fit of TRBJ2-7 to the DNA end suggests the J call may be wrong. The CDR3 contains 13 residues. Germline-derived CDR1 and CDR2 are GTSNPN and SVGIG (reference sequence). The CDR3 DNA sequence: TGTGCCTGGAGGGACCGGGGGAATTACGAGCAGTACTTC. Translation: CAWRDRGNYEQYF.

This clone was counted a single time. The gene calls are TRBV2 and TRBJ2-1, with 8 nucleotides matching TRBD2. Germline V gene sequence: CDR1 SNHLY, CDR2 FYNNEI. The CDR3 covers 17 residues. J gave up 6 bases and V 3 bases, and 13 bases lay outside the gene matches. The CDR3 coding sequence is TGTGCCAGCAGTGATAGCCTCTTTAGCGGGACCGGCAATGAGCAGTTCTTC. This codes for CASSDSLFSGTGNEQFF. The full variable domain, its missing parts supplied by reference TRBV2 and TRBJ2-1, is EPEVTQTPSHQVTQMGQEVILRCVPISNHLYFYWYRQILGQKVEFLVSFYNNEISEKSEIFDDQFSVERPDGSNFTLKIRSTKLEDSAMYFCASSDSLFSGTGNEQFFGPGTRLTVL.

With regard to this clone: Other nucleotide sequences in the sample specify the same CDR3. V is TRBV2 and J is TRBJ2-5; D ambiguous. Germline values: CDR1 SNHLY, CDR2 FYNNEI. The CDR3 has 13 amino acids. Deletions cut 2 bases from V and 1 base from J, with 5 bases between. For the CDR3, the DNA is TGTGCCAGCAGTGAATCAGTCCAAGAGACCCAGTACTTC. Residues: CASSESVQETQYF.

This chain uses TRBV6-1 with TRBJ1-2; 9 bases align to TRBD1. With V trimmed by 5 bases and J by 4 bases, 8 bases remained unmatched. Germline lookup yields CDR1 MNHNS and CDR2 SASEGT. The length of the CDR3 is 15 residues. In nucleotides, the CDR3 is TGTGCCAGCAGTCAACCGGGACAGGGTTCCTATGGCTACACCTTC. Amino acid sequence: CASSQPGQGSYGYTF.

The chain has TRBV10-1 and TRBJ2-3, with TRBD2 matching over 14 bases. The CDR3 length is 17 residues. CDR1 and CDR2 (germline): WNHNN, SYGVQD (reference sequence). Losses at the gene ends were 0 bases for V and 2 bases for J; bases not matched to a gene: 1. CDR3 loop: CASSESGLAGDTDTQYF. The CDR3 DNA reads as TGCGCCAGCAGTGAGTCGGGACTAGCGGGAGACACAGATACGCAGTATTTT.

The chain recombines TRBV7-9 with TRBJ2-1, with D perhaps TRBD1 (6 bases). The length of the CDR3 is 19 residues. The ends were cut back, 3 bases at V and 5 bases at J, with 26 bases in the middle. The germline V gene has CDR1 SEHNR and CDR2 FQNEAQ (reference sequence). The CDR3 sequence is CASSFRPTYKTGDHNEQFF. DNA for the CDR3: TGTGCCAGCAGCTTTAGACCGACTTATAAGACAGGAGATCACAATGAGCAGTTCTTC. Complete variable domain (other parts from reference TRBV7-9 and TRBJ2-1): DTGVSQNPRHKITKRGQNVTFRCDPISEHNRLYWYRQTLGQGPEFLTYFQNEAQLEKSRLLSDRFSAERPKGSFSTLEIQRTEQGDSAMYLCASSFRPTYKTGDHNEQFFGPGTRLTVL.

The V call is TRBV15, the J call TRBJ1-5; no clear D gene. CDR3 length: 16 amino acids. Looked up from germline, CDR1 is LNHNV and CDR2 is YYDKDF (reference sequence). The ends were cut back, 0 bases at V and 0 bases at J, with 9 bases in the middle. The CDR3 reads CATSRDGPFSNQPQHF. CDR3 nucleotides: TGTGCCACCAGCAGAGATGGGCCATTTAGCAATCAGCCCCAGCATTTT.

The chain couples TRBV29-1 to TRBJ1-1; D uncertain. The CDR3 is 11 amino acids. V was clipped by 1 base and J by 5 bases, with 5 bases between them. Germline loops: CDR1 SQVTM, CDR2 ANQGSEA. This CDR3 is CSVEVTTEAFF. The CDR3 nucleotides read TGCAGCGTTGAAGTAACTACTGAAGCTTTCTTT.

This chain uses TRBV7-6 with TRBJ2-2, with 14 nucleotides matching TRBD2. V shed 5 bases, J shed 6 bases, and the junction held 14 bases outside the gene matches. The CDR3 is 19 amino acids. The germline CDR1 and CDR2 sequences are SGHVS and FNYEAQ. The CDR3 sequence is CASSASPRLAGGPAGELFF. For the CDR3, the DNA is TGTGCCAGCAGCGCCAGTCCCAGACTAGCGGGAGGGCCAGCCGGGGAGCTGTTTTTT. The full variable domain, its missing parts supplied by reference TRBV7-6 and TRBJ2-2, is GAGVSQSPRYKVTKRGQDVALRCDPISGHVSLYWYRQALGQGPEFLTYFNYEAQQDKSGLPNDRFSAERPEGSISTLTIQRTEQRDSAMYRCASSASPRLAGGPAGELFFGEGSRLTVL.

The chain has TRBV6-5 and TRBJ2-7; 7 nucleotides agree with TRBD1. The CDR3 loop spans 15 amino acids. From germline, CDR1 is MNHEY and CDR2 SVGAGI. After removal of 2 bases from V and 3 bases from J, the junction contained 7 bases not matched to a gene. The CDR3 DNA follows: TGTGCCAGCAGTTACCGACAGGGCTCCTACTACGAGCAGTACTTC. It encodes CASSYRQGSYYEQYF.

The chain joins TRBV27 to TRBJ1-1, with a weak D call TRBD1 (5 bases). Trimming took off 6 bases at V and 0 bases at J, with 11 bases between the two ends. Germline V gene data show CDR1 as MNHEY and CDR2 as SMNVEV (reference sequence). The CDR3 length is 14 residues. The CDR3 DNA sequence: TGTGCCAGCAGGGGACGGAGTTTGAACACTGAAGCTTTCTTT. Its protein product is CASRGRSLNTEAFF.

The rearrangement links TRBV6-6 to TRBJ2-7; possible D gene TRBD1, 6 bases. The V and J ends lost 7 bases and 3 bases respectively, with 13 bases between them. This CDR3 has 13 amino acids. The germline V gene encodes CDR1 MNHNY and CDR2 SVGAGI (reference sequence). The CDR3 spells CASNLDRIYEQYF. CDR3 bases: TGTGCCAGCAACCTAGACAGGATCTACGAGCAGTACTTC.

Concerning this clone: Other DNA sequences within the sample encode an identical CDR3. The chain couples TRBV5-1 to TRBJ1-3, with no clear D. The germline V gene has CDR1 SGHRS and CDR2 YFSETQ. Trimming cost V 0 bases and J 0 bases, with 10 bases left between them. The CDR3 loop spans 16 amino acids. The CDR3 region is CASSLAGGSSGNTIYF. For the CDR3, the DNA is TGCGCCAGCAGCTTGGCCGGCGGAAGCTCTGGAAACACCATATATTTT. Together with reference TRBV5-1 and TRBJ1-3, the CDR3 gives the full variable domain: KAGVTQTPRYLIKTRGQQVTLSCSPISGHRSVSWYQQTPGQGLQFLFEYFSETQRNKGNFPGRFSGRQFSNSRSEMNVSTLELGDSALYLCASSLAGGSSGNTIYFGEGSWLTVV.

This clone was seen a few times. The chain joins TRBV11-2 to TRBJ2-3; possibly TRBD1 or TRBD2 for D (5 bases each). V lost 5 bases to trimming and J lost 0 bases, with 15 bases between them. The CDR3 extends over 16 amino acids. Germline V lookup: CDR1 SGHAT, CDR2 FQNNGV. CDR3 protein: CASSLRGAPSTDTQYF. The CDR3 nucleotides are TGTGCCAGCAGCCTACGGGGCGCACCGAGCACAGATACGCAGTATTTT. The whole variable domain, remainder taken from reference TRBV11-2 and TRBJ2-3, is EAGVAQSPRYKIIEKRQSVAFWCNPISGHATLYWYQQILGQGPKLLIQFQNNGVVDDSQLPKDRFSAERLKGVDSTLKIQPAKLEDSAVYLCASSLRGAPSTDTQYFGPGTRLTVL.

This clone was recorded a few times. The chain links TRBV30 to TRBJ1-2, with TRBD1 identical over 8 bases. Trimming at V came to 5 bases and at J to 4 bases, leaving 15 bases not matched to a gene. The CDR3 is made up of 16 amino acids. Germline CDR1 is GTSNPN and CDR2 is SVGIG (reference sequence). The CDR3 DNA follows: TGTGCCTGGGCTAAGGGGACAGGTCGCTCCCTCTATGGCTACACCTTC. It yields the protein CAWAKGTGRSLYGYTF. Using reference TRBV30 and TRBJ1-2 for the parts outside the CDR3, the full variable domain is SQTIHQWPATLVQPVGSPLSLECTVEGTSNPNLYWYRQAAGRGLQLLFYSVGIGQISSEVPQNLSASRPQDRQFILSSKKLLLSDSGFYLCAWAKGTGRSLYGYTFGSGTRLTVV.

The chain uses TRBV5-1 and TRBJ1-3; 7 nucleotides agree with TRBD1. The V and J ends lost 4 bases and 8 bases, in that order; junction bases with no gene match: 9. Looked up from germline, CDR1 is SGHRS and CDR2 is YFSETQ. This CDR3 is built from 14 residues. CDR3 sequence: CASSLPDRAHTIYF. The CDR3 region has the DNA TGCGCCAGCAGCCTTCCCGACAGGGCGCACACCATATATTTT.